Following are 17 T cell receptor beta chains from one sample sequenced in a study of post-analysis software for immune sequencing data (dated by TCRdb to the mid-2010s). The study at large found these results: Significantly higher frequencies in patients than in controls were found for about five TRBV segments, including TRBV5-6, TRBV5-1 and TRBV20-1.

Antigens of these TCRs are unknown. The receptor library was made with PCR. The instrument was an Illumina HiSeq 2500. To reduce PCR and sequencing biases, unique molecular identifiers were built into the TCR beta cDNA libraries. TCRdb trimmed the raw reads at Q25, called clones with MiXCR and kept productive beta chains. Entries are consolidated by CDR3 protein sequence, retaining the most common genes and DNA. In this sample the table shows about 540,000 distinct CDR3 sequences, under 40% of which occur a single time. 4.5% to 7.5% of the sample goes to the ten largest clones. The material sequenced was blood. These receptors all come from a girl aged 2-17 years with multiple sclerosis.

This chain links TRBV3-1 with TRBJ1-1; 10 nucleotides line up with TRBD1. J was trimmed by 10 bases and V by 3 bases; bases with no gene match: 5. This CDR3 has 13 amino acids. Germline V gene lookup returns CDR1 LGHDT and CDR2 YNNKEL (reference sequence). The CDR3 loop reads CASSQGQGRAAFF. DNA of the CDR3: TGTGCCAGCAGCCAGGGACAGGGGCGAGCAGCTTTCTTT.

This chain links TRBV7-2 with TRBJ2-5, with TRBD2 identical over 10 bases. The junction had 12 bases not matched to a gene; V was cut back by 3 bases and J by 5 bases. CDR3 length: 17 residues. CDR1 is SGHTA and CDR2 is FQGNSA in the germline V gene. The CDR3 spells CASSLTFLAGVRETQYF. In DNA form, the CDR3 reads TGTGCCAGCAGCTTGACCTTTCTAGCGGGGGTCCGGGAGACCCAGTACTTC.

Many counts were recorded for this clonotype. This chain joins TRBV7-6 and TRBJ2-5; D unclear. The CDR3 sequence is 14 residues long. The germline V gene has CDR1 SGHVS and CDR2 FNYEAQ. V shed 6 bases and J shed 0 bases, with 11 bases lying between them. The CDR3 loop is CASRAAEYQETQYF. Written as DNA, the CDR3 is TGTGCCAGCAGAGCCGCCGAGTACCAAGAGACCCAGTACTTC.

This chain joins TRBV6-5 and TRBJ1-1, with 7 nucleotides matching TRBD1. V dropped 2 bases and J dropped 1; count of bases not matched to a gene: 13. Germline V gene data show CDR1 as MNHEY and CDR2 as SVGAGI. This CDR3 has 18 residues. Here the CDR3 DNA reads TGTGCCAGCAGTTACCCGAGACAGGGCCAAAATACGAACACTGAAGCTTTCTTT. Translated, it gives CASSYPRQGQNTNTEAFF.

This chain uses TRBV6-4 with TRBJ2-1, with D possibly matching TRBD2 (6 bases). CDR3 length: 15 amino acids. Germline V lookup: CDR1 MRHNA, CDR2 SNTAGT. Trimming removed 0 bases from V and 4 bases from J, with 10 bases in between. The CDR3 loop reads CASSDSAGSYNEQFF. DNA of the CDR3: TGTGCCAGCAGTGACTCGGCGGGGAGTTACAATGAGCAGTTCTTC.

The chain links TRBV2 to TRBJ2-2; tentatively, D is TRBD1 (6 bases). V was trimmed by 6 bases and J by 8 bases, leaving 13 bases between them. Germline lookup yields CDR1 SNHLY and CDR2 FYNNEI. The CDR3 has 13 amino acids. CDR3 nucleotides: TGTGCCAGCAGGCGCCAGGGGCCTGGGGAGCTGTTTTTT. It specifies CASRRQGPGELFF.

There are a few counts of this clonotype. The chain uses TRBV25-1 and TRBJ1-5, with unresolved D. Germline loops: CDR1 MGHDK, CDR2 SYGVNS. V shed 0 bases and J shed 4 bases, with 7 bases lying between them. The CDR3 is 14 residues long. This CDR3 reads CASSEYGLNQPQHF. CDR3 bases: TGTGCCAGCAGTGAATACGGGTTGAATCAGCCCCAGCATTTT.

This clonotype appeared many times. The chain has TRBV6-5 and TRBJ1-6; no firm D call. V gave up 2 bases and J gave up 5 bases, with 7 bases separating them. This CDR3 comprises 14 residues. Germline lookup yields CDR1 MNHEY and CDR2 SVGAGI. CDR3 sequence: CASSYAVDNSPLHF. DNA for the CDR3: TGTGCCAGCAGTTACGCCGTGGATAATTCACCCCTCCACTTT.

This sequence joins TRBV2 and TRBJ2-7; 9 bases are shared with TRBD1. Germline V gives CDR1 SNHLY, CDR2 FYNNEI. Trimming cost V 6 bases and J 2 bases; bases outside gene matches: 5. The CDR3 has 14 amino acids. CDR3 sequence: CASRGTGIPYEQYF. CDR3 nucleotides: TGTGCCAGCAGGGGGACAGGGATCCCCTACGAGCAGTACTTC.

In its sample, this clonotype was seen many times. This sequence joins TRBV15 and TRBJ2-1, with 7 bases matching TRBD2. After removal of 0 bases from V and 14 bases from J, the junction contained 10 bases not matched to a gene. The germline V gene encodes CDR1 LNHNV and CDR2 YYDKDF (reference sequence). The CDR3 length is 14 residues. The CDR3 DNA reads TGTGCCACCAGCAGAGATCGGGCCTGGGGGGGGGAGTTCTTC. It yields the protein CATSRDRAWGGEFF.

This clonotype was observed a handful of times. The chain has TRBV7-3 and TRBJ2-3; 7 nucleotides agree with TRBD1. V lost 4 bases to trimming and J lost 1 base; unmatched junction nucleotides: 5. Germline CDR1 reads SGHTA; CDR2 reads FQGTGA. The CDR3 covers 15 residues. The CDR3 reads CASSYRQGGTDTQYF. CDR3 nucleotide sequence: TGTGCCAGCAGCTACCGACAGGGAGGCACAGATACGCAGTATTTT.

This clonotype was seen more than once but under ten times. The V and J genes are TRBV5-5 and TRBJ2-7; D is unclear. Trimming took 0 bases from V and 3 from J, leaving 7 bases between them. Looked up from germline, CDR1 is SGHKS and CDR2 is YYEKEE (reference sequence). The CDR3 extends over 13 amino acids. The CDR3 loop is CASSLVDLYEQYF. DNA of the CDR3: TGTGCCAGCAGCTTGGTGGATCTCTACGAGCAGTACTTC.

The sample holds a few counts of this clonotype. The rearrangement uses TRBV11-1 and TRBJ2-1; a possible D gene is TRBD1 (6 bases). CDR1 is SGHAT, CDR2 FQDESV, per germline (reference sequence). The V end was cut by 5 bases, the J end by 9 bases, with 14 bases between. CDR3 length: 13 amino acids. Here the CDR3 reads CASSATGYGEQFF. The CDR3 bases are TGTGCCAGCAGCGCCACAGGGTATGGTGAGCAGTTCTTC. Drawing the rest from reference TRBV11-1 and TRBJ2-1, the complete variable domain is EAEVAQSPRYKITEKSQAVAFWCDPISGHATLYWYRQILGQGPELLVQFQDESVVDDSQLPKDRFSAERLKGVDSTLKIQPAELGDSAMYLCASSATGYGEQFFGPGTRLTVL.

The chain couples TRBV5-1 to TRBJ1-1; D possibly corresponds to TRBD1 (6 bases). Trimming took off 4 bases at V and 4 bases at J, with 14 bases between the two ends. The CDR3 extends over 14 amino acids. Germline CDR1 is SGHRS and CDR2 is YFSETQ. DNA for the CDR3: TGCGCCAGCAGCCTAACAGGGATGAGCACTGAAGCTTTCTTT. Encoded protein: CASSLTGMSTEAFF.

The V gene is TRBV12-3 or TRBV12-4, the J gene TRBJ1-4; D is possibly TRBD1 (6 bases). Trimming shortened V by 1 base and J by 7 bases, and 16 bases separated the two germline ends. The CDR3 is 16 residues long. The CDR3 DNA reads TGTGCCAGCAGTTTAGGGGTGGGGGCCGGGGCTGAAAAACTGTTTTTT. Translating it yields CASSLGVGAGAEKLFF.

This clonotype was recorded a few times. The CDR3 loop reads CASSQANYEQYF. CDR3 nucleotides: TGTGCCAGCAGCCAAGCAAACTACGAGCAGTACTTC. V and J are TRBV3-1 and TRBJ2-7; D gene unclear. The germline V gene has CDR1 LGHDT and CDR2 YNNKEL (reference sequence). The CDR3 spans 12 residues. V was pared by 1 base and J by 3 bases, with 4 bases between.

CDR3 sequence: CASSLIGGTIGGGETQYF. The CDR3 DNA reads TGTGCCAGCAGCTTAATCGGGGGCACCATCGGGGGTGGAGAGACCCAGTACTTC. The chain joins TRBV7-9 to TRBJ2-4, with D perhaps being TRBD1 or TRBD2 (6 bases each). The end of the DNA is better explained by TRBJ2-5, so the J call may be wrong. This CDR3 contains 18 residues. Germline V gives CDR1 SEHNR, CDR2 FQNEAQ (reference sequence).